The next 20 T cell receptor beta chains were all read from a single sample in a study. TCRdb called the RT-PCR reads again in MiXCR, with one record for every CDR3 protein. This sample carries almost 700,000 distinct CDR3 sequences, 14% of them seen once, and the ten largest clones take 3% to 4.5%. The sample taken for sequencing was memory CD4+ T cells from blood. The receptors were sampled from a female donor in good health, serving as a healthy control.

The sample holds many counts of this clonotype. This sequence joins TRBV5-6 and TRBJ1-1; the D is unclear. This CDR3 is 14 amino acids long. The germline V gene has CDR1 SGHDT and CDR2 YYEEEE. V lost 0 bases and J 1 base, leaving 7 bases between the germline ends. The CDR3 protein is CASSLGARNTEAFF. The CDR3 nucleotides are TGTGCCAGCAGCTTGGGGGCGCGGAACACTGAAGCTTTCTTT.

This clonotype was picked up a small number of times. The chain uses TRBV29-1 and TRBJ2-2, with D possibly being TRBD1 or TRBD2 (7 bases each). CDR1 is SQVTM, CDR2 ANQGSEA, per germline. This CDR3 spans 13 amino acids. V was pared by 7 bases and J by 4 bases, with 13 bases between. This chain's CDR3 is CSADREGTGELFF. The CDR3 DNA sequence: TGCAGCGCCGACAGGGAGGGCACCGGGGAGCTGTTTTTT.

This clonotype was detected once. This chain uses TRBV2 with TRBJ1-2; D uncertain. CDR1 is SNHLY and CDR2 is FYNNEI in the germline V gene. The V gene lost 3 bases and the J gene lost 2 bases, with 4 bases spanning the gap. The CDR3 has 12 residues. CDR3 in amino acids: CASSDRNYGYTF. In nucleotides, the CDR3 is TGTGCCAGCAGTGATCGGAACTATGGCTACACCTTC.

The chain combines TRBV5-1 with TRBJ1-2; TRBD1 matches 7 bases. Germline-derived CDR1 and CDR2 are SGHRS and YFSETQ. V was pared by 7 bases and J by 7 bases, with 13 bases of the junction left unmatched. CDR3 size: 14 residues. The CDR3 sequence: CASRDTGVGPGYTF. CDR3 coding DNA: TGCGCCAGCCGAGATACAGGGGTGGGCCCTGGCTACACCTTC. Complete variable domain (other parts from reference TRBV5-1 and TRBJ1-2): KAGVTQTPRYLIKTRGQQVTLSCSPISGHRSVSWYQQTPGQGLQFLFEYFSETQRNKGNFPGRFSGRQFSNSRSEMNVSTLELGDSALYLCASRDTGVGPGYTFGSGTRLTVV.

This clonotype was seen ten or more times. The rearrangement uses TRBV11-2 and TRBJ2-3, with D uncertain. The germline V gene has CDR1 SGHAT and CDR2 FQNNGV. This CDR3 is 12 amino acids long. V was pared by 8 bases and J by 3 bases, with 9 bases between. Written as DNA, the CDR3 is TGTGCCAGCGGACGGTATACAGATACGCAGTATTTT. Amino acids: CASGRYTDTQYF.

This clonotype was seen a handful of times. The chain combines TRBV28 with TRBJ2-1; D may be TRBD1 (5 bases). Germline V lookup: CDR1 MDHEN, CDR2 SYDVKM. V shed 1 base and J shed 2 bases, with 12 bases lying between them. The CDR3 sequence is 16 residues long. CDR3 residues: CASSLSGNPPYNEQFF. DNA of the CDR3: TGTGCCAGCAGTTTATCAGGGAATCCCCCCTACAATGAGCAGTTCTTC.

This clonotype showed up just a few times. This chain connects TRBV20-1 to TRBJ2-5, with 10 positions matching TRBD2. This CDR3 contains 14 residues. CDR1 DFQATT and CDR2 SNEGSKA come from the germline V gene (reference sequence). J lost 3 bases, V lost 4 bases, and 5 bases had no gene match. This CDR3 is CSATHLAGEETQYF. The CDR3 bases are TGCAGTGCTACTCACCTAGCGGGAGAAGAGACCCAGTACTTC.

The V gene is TRBV6-6, the J gene TRBJ2-3, with 8 bases identical to TRBD1. The trim removed 2 bases at V and 3 bases at J, leaving 13 bases unmatched. From germline, CDR1 is MNHNY and CDR2 SVGAGI (reference sequence). The CDR3 length is 18 residues. In DNA, the CDR3 is TGTGCCAGCAGTTACCCCATCGATGGCCAGGGGGCGACAGATACGCAGTATTTT. Translation gives CASSYPIDGQGATDTQYF.

This clonotype was picked up many times. The rearrangement uses TRBV9 and TRBJ2-3; D is perhaps TRBD1 or TRBD2 (5 bases each). Trimming cost V 0 bases and J 6 bases, with 11 bases left between them. Germline V gene lookup returns CDR1 SGDLS and CDR2 YYNGEE. The CDR3 has 14 amino acids. The CDR3 loop reads CASSVGGTMDTQYF. Here the CDR3 DNA reads TGTGCCAGCAGCGTAGGGGGGACCATGGATACGCAGTATTTT. Using reference TRBV9 and TRBJ2-3 for the parts outside the CDR3, the full variable domain is DSGVTQTPKHLITATGQRVTLRCSPRSGDLSVYWYQQSLDQGLQFLIQYYNGEERAKGNILERFSAQQFPDLHSELNLSSLELGDSALYFCASSVGGTMDTQYFGPGTRLTVL.

This chain links TRBV9 with TRBJ1-1; maybe TRBD1 (5 bases). This CDR3 spans 12 amino acids. Per the germline V gene, CDR1 is SGDLS and CDR2 is YYNGEE. V lost 3 bases to trimming and J lost 11 bases, with 14 bases between them. The CDR3 is CASSGDFVSAFF. CDR3 in DNA: TGTGCCAGCAGCGGGGACTTCGTTTCGGCTTTCTTT.

This clonotype has more than one count but fewer than ten. The chain links TRBV27 to TRBJ2-4; either TRBD1 or TRBD2 may supply D (5 bases each). The CDR3 is made up of 12 amino acids. Trimming stripped 6 bases from V and 9 bases from J, with 12 bases between. The germline gives CDR1 MNHEY, CDR2 SMNVEV (reference sequence). CDR3 in DNA: TGTGCCAGCAGACCCCCGAGGGGCATTCAGTACTTC. It specifies CASRPPRGIQYF.

This clonotype has more than one count but fewer than ten. The J gene is TRBJ1-5, the V gene TRBV6-2 or TRBV6-3; the D gene is possibly TRBD1 (5 bases). CDR3 length equals 18 residues. V lost 5 bases to trimming and J lost 6 bases, with 26 bases between them. Germline V gene sequence: CDR1 MNHEY, CDR2 SVGEGT. CDR3 loop: CASSPIEPFGGGSQPQHF. CDR3 coding DNA: TGTGCCAGCAGTCCCATCGAACCCTTTGGGGGGGGAAGTCAGCCCCAGCATTTT.

The chain has TRBV5-5 and TRBJ2-3, with D tentatively TRBD2 (6 bases). Trimming took 3 bases from V and 1 from J, leaving 15 bases between them. Germline lookup yields CDR1 SGHKS and CDR2 YYEKEE (reference sequence). This CDR3 has 16 amino acids. Here the CDR3 DNA reads TGTGCCAGCAGCTACATTCTGGGGGGAGGCACAGATACGCAGTATTTT. It translates to CASSYILGGGTDTQYF.

This clonotype has at least ten counts. The chain links TRBV6-5 to TRBJ2-7; 9 bases are a match to TRBD1. Germline assignment: CDR1 MNHEY and CDR2 SVGAGI. V shed 0 bases, J shed 2 bases, and the junction held 5 bases outside the gene matches. CDR3 length: 16 amino acids. The CDR3: CASSYSGTGTTYEQYF. Written as DNA, the CDR3 is TGTGCCAGCAGTTACTCAGGGACAGGGACCACCTACGAGCAGTACTTC.

This sequence joins TRBV16 and TRBJ2-5; no clear D. V lost 0 bases and J 3 bases, leaving 8 bases between the germline ends. This CDR3 contains 14 residues. Germline CDR1 KGHSY, CDR2 FQNENV. CDR3 residues: CASSQSAAKETQYF. The CDR3 coding sequence is TGTGCCAGCAGCCAATCGGCAGCCAAAGAGACCCAGTACTTC.

This clonotype was seen more than once but under ten times. The chain is built from TRBV3-1 and TRBJ2-5, with a possible D match to TRBD1 (6 bases). The CDR3 length is 13 residues. V was clipped by 4 bases and J by 5 bases, with 11 bases between them. Germline V gives CDR1 LGHDT, CDR2 YNNKEL (reference sequence). The CDR3 sequence is CASSPRGTETQYF. The DNA for the CDR3 is TGTGCCAGCAGCCCAAGGGGGACGGAGACCCAGTACTTC.

This clonotype was detected many times. This rearrangement joins TRBV6-5 to TRBJ2-1; D gene ambiguous. V was shortened by 0 bases and J by 4 bases, with 10 bases between the two germline ends. This CDR3 is 15 amino acids long. Germline V gene data show CDR1 as MNHEY and CDR2 as SVGAGI. The CDR3 region has the DNA TGTGCCAGCAGTTACTCGGTGGGAAATTACAATGAGCAGTTCTTC. Translation gives CASSYSVGNYNEQFF.

This clonotype has more than one count but fewer than ten. The chain uses TRBV5-1 and TRBJ2-5; weak D call: TRBD1 (5 bases). The CDR3 consists of 15 residues. Germline lookup yields CDR1 SGHRS and CDR2 YFSETQ. V was shortened by 0 bases and J by 2 bases, with 11 bases between the two germline ends. The DNA of the CDR3 is TGCGCCAGCAGCTTGGCGACAGCAGAACAAGAGACCCAGTACTTC. Its translation: CASSLATAEQETQYF.

The sample holds many counts of this clonotype. V is TRBV9 and J is TRBJ1-1; 10 nucleotides align to TRBD1. V shed 6 bases and J 3 bases; nucleotides not matched to a gene: 5. Germline assignment: CDR1 SGDLS and CDR2 YYNGEE. The CDR3 consists of 14 residues. The CDR3 sequence is CASTSGQGDTEAFF. In DNA, the CDR3 is TGTGCCAGCACGTCAGGACAGGGGGACACTGAAGCTTTCTTT.

The V call is TRBV20-1, the J call TRBJ1-5, with D hard to call. This CDR3 spans 13 amino acids. The V end was cut by 5 bases, the J end by 2 bases, with 10 bases between. Per the germline V gene, CDR1 is DFQATT and CDR2 is SNEGSKA (reference sequence). Here the CDR3 DNA reads TGCAGTGCTCCCCCTATGGGCAATCAGCCCCAGCATTTT. Protein product: CSAPPMGNQPQHF.